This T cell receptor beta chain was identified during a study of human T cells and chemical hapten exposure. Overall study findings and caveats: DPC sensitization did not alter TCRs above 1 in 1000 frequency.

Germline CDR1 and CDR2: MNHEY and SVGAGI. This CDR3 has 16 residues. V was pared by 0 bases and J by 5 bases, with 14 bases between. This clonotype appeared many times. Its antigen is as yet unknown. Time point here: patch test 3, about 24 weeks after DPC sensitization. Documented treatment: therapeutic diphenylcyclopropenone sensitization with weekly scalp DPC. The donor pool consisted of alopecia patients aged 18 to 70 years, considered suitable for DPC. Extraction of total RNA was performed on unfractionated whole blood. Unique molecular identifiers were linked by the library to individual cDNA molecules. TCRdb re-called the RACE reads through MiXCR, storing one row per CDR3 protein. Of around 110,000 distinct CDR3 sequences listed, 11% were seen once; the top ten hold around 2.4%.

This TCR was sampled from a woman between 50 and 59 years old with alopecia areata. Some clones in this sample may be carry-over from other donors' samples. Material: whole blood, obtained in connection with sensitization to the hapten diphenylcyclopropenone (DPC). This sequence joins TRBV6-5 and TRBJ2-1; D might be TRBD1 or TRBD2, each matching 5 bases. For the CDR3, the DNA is TGTGCCAGCAGTTACTCGACCGGGATCAGGGACAATGAGCAGTTCTTC. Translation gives CASSYSTGIRDNEQFF.